One TCR beta chain is described in this entry. As yet, its antigen is unknown. With V trimmed by 2 bases and J by 9 bases, 4 bases remained unmatched. The length of the CDR3 is 15 residues. The germline V gene encodes CDR1 SGHAT and CDR2 FQNNGV. The PCR ran on 60 Vbeta and 13 Jbeta primers. Generated by immunoSEQ multiplex PCR, the TCRdb table keeps only in-frame clones and is missing some. The table records approximately 110,000 clones, approximately 66% of them present only once. This entry comes from a study of cytomegalovirus exposure and HLA in healthy donors. Study in general: As released early, the data held about 85 million unique TCRs from HLA-typed donors. Broader study findings: Sequencing artifact likely explains a cluster of highly shared sequence variants. Another analysis was done later, and it associated 16,951 TCR beta sequences with HLA alleles at 0.05 false discovery rate.

The sequence came from a man between 40 and 49 years old in good health and CMV-seropositive. Material for sequencing was PBMCs. The chain recombines TRBV11-2 with TRBJ2-1, with 13 bases matching TRBD2. The chain's CDR3 is CASSLSGTSGIEQFF. The CDR3 DNA follows: TGTGCCAGCAGCTTATCTGGGACTAGCGGGATTGAGCAGTTCTTC. The variable domain in full, completed from reference TRBV11-2 and TRBJ2-1, reads EAGVAQSPRYKIIEKRQSVAFWCNPISGHATLYWYQQILGQGPKLLIQFQNNGVVDDSQLPKDRFSAERLKGVDSTLKIQPAKLEDSAVYLCASSLSGTSGIEQFFGPGTRLTVL.